This T cell receptor (beta chain) appears in the sequencing data of a study of blood T cell repertoires in COVID-19. TCRdb keeps only in-frame clones here, not all; method: immunoSEQ multiplex PCR. The sample contains hundreds of thousands of clones, nearly 90% of which appear only once. The CDR3 sequence is 17 residues long. Trimming at V came to 5 bases and at J to 0 bases, leaving 10 bases not matched to a gene. Germline V CDR1 and CDR2: KGHSH, LQKENI. Sequencing used PBMCs or T cells enriched from blood (not recorded which). The source of this sequence is a young woman with acute COVID-19. The chain combines TRBV18 with TRBJ1-5, with TRBD1 matching over 7 bases. The CDR3: CASSEGQPSYSNQPQHF. As DNA, the CDR3 is TGTGCCAGCTCAGAGGGACAGCCGAGTTATAGCAATCAGCCCCAGCATTTT.